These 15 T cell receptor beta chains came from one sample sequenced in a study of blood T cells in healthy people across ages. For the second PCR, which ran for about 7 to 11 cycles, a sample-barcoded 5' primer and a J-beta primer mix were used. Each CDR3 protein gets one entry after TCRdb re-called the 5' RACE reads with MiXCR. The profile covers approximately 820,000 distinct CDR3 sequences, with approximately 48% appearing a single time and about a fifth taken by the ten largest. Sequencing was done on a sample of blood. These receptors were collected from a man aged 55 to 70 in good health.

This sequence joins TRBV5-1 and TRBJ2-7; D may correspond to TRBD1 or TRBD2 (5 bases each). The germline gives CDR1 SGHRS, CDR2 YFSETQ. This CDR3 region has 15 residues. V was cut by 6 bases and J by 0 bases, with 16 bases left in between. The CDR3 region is CASTSGTLSSYEQYF. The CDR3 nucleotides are TGCGCCAGCACATCCGGGACGTTGAGCTCCTACGAGCAGTACTTC.

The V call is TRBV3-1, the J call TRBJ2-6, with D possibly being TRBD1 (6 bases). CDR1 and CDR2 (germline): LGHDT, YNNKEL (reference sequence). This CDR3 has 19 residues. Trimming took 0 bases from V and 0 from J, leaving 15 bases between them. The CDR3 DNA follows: TGTGCCAGCAGCCAAGAGGTTCCGGGACATCGCTCTGGGGCCAACGTCCTGACTTTC. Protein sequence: CASSQEVPGHRSGANVLTF.

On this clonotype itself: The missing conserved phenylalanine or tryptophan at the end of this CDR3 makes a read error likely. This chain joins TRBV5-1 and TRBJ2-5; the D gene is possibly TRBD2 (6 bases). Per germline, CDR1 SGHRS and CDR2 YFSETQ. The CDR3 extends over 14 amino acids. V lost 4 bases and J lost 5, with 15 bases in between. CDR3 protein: CASSPGSTMETQYL. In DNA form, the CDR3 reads TGCGCCAGCAGCCCCGGGAGTACCATGGAGACCCAGTACTTA.

The CDR3 region is CASSQRQTSLGNEKLFF. As DNA, the CDR3 is TGCGCCAGCAGCCAAAGACAGACGAGCTTGGGAAATGAAAAACTGTTTTTT. The chain has TRBV4-3 and TRBJ1-4; the D gene is possibly TRBD1 (5 bases). Germline CDR1 LGHNA, CDR2 YSLEER. V was pared by 2 bases and J by 5 bases, with 18 bases between. The length of the CDR3 is 17 residues.

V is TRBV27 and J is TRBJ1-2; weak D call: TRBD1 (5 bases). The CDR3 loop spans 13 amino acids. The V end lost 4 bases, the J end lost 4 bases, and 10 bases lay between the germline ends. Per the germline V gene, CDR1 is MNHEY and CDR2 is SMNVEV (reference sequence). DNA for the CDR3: TGTGCCAGCAGTTCGGACATCTCCTATGGCTACACCTTC. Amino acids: CASSSDISYGYTF.

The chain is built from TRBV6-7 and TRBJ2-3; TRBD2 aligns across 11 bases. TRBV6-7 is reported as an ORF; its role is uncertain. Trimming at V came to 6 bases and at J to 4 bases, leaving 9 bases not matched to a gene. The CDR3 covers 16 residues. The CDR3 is CASSYPETSGADTQYF. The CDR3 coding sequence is TGTGCCAGCAGCTACCCGGAGACTAGCGGGGCAGATACGCAGTATTTT.

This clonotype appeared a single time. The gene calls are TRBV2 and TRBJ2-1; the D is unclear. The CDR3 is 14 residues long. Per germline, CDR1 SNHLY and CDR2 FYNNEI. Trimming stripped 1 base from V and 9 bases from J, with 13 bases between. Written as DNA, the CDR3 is TGTGCCAGCAGTGAAGAAAGAGCTTCTGGTGAGCAGTTCTTC. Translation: CASSEERASGEQFF.

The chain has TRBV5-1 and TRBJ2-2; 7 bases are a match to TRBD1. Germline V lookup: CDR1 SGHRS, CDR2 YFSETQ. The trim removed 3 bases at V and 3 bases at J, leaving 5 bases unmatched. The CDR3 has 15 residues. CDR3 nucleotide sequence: TGCGCCAGCAGCTCAGAGGGGGCGCACACCGGGGAGCTGTTTTTT. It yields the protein CASSSEGAHTGELFF. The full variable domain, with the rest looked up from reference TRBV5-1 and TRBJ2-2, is KAGVTQTPRYLIKTRGQQVTLSCSPISGHRSVSWYQQTPGQGLQFLFEYFSETQRNKGNFPGRFSGRQFSNSRSEMNVSTLELGDSALYLCASSSEGAHTGELFFGEGSRLTVL.

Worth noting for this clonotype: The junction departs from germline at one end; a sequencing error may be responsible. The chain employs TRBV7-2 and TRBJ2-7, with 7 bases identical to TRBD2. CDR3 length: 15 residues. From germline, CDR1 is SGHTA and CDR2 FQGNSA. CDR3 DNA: TGTGCCAGCGGCTTAGTAAGCGGGGATACCTATGAGCAGTACTTC. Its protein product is CASGLVSGDTYEQYF.

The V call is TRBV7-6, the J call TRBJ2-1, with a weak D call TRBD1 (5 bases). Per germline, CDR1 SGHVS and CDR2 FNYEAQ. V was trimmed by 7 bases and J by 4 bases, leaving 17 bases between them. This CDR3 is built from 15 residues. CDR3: CASNRQAGSYNEQFF. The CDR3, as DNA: TGTGCCAGCAACCGTCAGGCAGGGTCATACAATGAGCAGTTCTTC.

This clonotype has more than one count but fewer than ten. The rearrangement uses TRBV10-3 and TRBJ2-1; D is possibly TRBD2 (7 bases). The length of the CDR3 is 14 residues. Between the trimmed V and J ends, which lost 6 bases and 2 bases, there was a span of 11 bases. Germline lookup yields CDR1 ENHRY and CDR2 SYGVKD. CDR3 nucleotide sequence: TGTGCCATCAGCCGGGGGGCTACCTACAATGAGCAGTTCTTC. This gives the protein CAISRGATYNEQFF.

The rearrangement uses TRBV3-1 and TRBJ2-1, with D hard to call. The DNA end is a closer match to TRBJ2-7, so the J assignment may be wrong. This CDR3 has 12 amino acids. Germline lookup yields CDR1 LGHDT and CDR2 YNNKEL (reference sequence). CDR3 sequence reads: CASSLLNNEQYF. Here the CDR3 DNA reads TGTGCCAGCTCGCTACTGAACAATGAGCAGTACTTC.

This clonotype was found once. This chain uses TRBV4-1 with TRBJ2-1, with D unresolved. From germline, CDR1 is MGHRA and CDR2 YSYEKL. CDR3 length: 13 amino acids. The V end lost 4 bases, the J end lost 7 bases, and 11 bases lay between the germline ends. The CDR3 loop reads CASSRVLANEQFF. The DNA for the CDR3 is TGCGCCAGCAGCCGAGTATTGGCTAATGAGCAGTTCTTC.

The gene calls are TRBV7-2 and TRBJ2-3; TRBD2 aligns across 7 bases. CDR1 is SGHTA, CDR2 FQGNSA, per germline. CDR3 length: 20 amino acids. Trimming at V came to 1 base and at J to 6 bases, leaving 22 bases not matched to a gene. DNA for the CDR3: TGTGCCAGCAGCTTAGGGTCGGTTTGGCTAGCGGAAAGTTCCCGGGATACGCAGTATTTT. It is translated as CASSLGSVWLAESSRDTQYF. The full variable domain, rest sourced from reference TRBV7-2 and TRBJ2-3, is GAGVSQSPSNKVTEKGKDVELRCDPISGHTALYWYRQSLGQGLEFLIYFQGNSAPDKSGLPSDRFSAERTGGSVSTLTIQRTQQEDSAVYLCASSLGSVWLAESSRDTQYFGPGTRLTVL.

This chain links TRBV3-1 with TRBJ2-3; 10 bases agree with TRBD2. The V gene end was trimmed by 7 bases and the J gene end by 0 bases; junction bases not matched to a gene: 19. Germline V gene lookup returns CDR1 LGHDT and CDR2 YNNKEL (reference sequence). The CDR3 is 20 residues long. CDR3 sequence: CASTSSRRASGSLSTDTQYF. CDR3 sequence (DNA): TGTGCCAGCACCTCCTCTCGGAGGGCTAGCGGGAGTCTCAGCACAGATACGCAGTATTTT.